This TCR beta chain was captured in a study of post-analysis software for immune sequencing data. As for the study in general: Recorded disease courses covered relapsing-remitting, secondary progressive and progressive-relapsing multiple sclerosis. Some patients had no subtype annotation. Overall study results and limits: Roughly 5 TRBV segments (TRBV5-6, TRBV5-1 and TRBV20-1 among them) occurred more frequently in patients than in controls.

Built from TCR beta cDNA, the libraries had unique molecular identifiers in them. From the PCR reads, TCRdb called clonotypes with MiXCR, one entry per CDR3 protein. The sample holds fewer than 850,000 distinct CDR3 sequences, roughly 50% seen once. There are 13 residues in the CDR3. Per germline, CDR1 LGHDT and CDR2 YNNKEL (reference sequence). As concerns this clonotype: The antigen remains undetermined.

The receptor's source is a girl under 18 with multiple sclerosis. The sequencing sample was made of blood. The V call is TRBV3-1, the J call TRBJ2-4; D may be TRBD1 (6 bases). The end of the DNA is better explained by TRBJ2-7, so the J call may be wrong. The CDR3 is CASSHRDNYEQYF. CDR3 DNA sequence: TGTGCCAGCAGCCACCGGGACAATTACGAGCAGTACTTC.